Listed below are T cell receptor beta chains from one sample, sequenced in a study of blood T cell repertoires in COVID-19. Method: immunoSEQ multiplex PCR; TCRdb's copy keeps in-frame clones and lacks some. The sample records 100,000 to 150,000 clones, about four fifths being singletons. Sequences were obtained from peripheral blood. All receptors derive from a man aged 55 to 70 with acute or convalescent COVID-19. Each CDR3 is given with its conserved first and last residue. The D gene is left open where the match is weak. Expanded clones are given a class, and other clones once, few, many or no size at all.

CDR3 protein,CDR3 DNA,V gene,clone size,J gene,D gene
CSVGGGDRGALYGYTF,TGCAGCGTTGGCGGAGGGGACAGGGGTGCACTCTATGGCTACACCTTC,TRBV29-1,NA,TRBJ1-2,TRBD1
CASSSTSGSYNEQFF,TGTGCCAGCAGTTCCACTAGCGGCTCCTACAATGAGCAGTTCTTC,TRBV27,medium-sized,TRBJ2-1,TRBD2
CASSGQGYGYTF,TGCGCCAGCAGCGGACAGGGCTATGGCTACACCTTC,TRBV4-1,NA,TRBJ1-2,TRBD1
CATSDWSGTGYGYTF,TGTGCCACCAGTGATTGGTCCGGGACAGGCTATGGCTACACCTTC,TRBV24-1,NA,TRBJ1-2,TRBD1
CASSVTGTSGPKNIQYF,TGTGCCAGCAGCGTCACCGGGACTAGCGGGCCAAAGAACATTCAGTACTTC,TRBV9,NA,TRBJ2-4,TRBD2
CASREQGALGANVLTF,TGTGCCAGCAGGGAACAGGGGGCGCTTGGGGCCAACGTCCTGACTTTC,TRBV28,NA,TRBJ2-6,TRBD1
CASTPGGGYEKLFF,TGCGCCAGCACCCCGGGTGGGGGGTATGAAAAACTGTTTTTT,TRBV5-1,NA,TRBJ1-4,NA
CASQGNANSPLHF,TGTGCCAGCCAGGGGAACGCTAATTCACCCCTCCACTTT,TRBV18,NA,TRBJ1-6,NA
CASRTTKGKGQPQHF,TGTGCCAGTAGAACCACGAAGGGGAAAGGTCAGCCCCAGCATTTT,TRBV19,NA,TRBJ1-5,NA
CASSVAPQGHGYTF,TGTGCCAGCAGCGTAGCCCCCCAGGGCCATGGCTACACCTTC,TRBV9,NA,TRBJ1-2,NA
CASSLAGAGEQYF,TGTGCCAGCAGCTTAGCGGGAGCGGGTGAGCAGTACTTC,TRBV11-2,NA,TRBJ2-7,NA
CASRLQGEGYTF,TGTGCCAGCAGACTCCAGGGGGAAGGCTACACCTTC,TRBV28,NA,TRBJ1-2,TRBD1
CAWSPGGSGNTIYF,TGTGCCTGGAGTCCAGGTGGATCTGGAAACACCATATATTTT,TRBV30,NA,TRBJ1-3,NA
CASSQFTGTAYEQYF,TGTGCCAGCAGCCAATTCACCGGGACAGCCTACGAGCAGTACTTC,TRBV7-6,NA,TRBJ2-7,TRBD1
CAISYTSASSYEQYF,TGTGCCATCAGCTACACTAGCGCAAGCTCCTACGAGCAGTACTTC,TRBV10-3,NA,TRBJ2-7,TRBD2
CAWSEGSTGFNEKLFF,TGTGCCTGGAGCGAAGGGTCGACAGGGTTTAATGAAAAACTGTTTTTT,TRBV30,NA,TRBJ1-4,TRBD1
CASSPGLTYNEQFF,TGTGCCAGCAGCCCGGGACTCACCTACAATGAGCAGTTCTTC,TRBV7-2,NA,TRBJ2-1,NA
CASTRGGANVLTF,TGTGCCAGCACCCGCGGGGGGGCCAACGTCCTGACTTTC,TRBV3-1/TRBV3-2,NA,TRBJ2-6,NA
CASSRGLLNTGELFF,TGCGCCAGCAGCCGAGGACTACTAAACACCGGGGAGCTGTTTTTT,TRBV4-1,NA,TRBJ2-2,NA
CASSRGTSGSGSTGELFF,TGCGCCAGCAGCCGCGGGACTAGCGGGAGCGGGTCTACCGGGGAGCTGTTTTTT,TRBV5-1,NA,TRBJ2-2,TRBD2
CASSSHRGFNSYEQYF,TGTGCCAGCAGTTCCCACAGGGGTTTTAACTCCTACGAGCAGTACTTC,TRBV5-8,few,TRBJ2-7,TRBD1
CSAWWATGYTF,TGCAGTGCGTGGTGGGCGACGGGCTACACCTTC,TRBV20-1,NA,TRBJ1-2,NA
CATQPGDRNGYTF,TGCGCCACCCAACCGGGAGATAGAAATGGCTACACCTTC,TRBV5-1,NA,TRBJ1-2,NA
CASSRGQLEAFF,TGTGCCAGCAGTCGGGGACAGCTTGAAGCTTTCTTT,TRBV6-5,NA,TRBJ1-1,TRBD1
CASRRRETQYF,TGTGCCAGCAGGAGGAGGGAGACCCAGTACTTC,TRBV6-5,NA,TRBJ2-5,NA
CASTGGAGANVLTF,TGTGCCAGCACCGGGGGAGCTGGGGCCAACGTCCTGACTTTC,TRBV6-5,NA,TRBJ2-6,NA
CASSDRDSKTQYF,TGTGCCAGCAGTGACAGGGACTCGAAGACCCAGTACTTC,TRBV2,NA,TRBJ2-5,NA
CASSSGTGGYNEQFF,TGTGCCAGCAGTTCGGGGACAGGGGGCTACAATGAGCAGTTCTTC,TRBV6-6,NA,TRBJ2-1,TRBD1
CASRVRGSNQPQHF,TGTGCCAGCAGGGTTAGGGGGAGCAATCAGCCCCAGCATTTT,TRBV2,NA,TRBJ1-5,NA
CASSLGGSPRETQYF,TGCGCCAGCAGCTTGGGCGGGAGCCCGAGGGAGACCCAGTACTTC,TRBV5-1,NA,TRBJ2-5,TRBD2
CASSTHDRGRADTQYF,TGTGCCAGCAGTACGCACGACAGGGGGCGTGCAGATACGCAGTATTTT,TRBV6-6,NA,TRBJ2-3,TRBD1
CASSGTGETQYF,TGTGCCAGCAGTGGTACGGGAGAGACCCAGTACTTC,TRBV2,NA,TRBJ2-5,NA
CASSLRPVSGYHNEQFF,TGTGCCAGCAGCTTACGACCGGTTAGCGGGTACCACAATGAGCAGTTCTTC,TRBV7-9,NA,TRBJ2-1,TRBD2
CASSVGTGHQETQYF,TGTGCCAGCAGCGTAGGTACAGGCCACCAAGAGACCCAGTACTTC,TRBV9,NA,TRBJ2-5,NA
CASSTPGGRVYEQYF,TGTGCCAGCAGTACCCCCGGCGGGAGGGTCTACGAGCAGTACTTC,TRBV28,NA,TRBJ2-7,TRBD2
CASRGYGAGVLNEQFF,TGTGCCAGCAGGGGATACGGCGCGGGAGTGCTCAATGAGCAGTTCTTC,TRBV27,NA,TRBJ2-1,TRBD2
CASSPWGLSYNEQFF,TGTGCCAGCAGCCCCTGGGGGCTCTCCTACAATGAGCAGTTCTTC,TRBV5-5,NA,TRBJ2-1,NA
CASSIVGTGGRRSNQPQHF,TGTGCCAGTAGTATAGTGGGGACAGGGGGCAGGAGGAGCAATCAGCCCCAGCATTTT,TRBV19,NA,TRBJ1-5,TRBD1
CASSASRGGVNTGELFF,TGTGCCAGCAGCGCCTCCAGGGGCGGAGTGAACACCGGGGAGCTGTTTTTT,TRBV9,NA,TRBJ2-2,NA
CASSVGRDYEQYF,TGTGCCAGCAGCGTAGGCAGGGACTACGAGCAGTACTTC,TRBV9,NA,TRBJ2-7,NA
CASSRGGSDPGQPQHF,TGTGCCAGCAGCAGGGGGGGGAGCGATCCCGGTCAGCCCCAGCATTTT,TRBV5-5,NA,TRBJ1-5,NA
CASSGGGAYNEQFF,TGCGCCAGCTCCGGGGGAGGGGCCTACAATGAGCAGTTCTTC,TRBV5-1,NA,TRBJ2-1,TRBD2
CASSLDAGNQPQHF,TGCGCCAGCAGCTTGGATGCGGGGAATCAGCCCCAGCATTTT,TRBV5-1,NA,TRBJ1-5,NA
CASSLTDRVEEKLFF,TGTGCCAGCAGCCTAACAGACAGGGTCGAGGAAAAACTGTTTTTT,TRBV27,few,TRBJ1-4,TRBD1
CASSMGGATYNEQFF,TGTGCCAGTAGTATGGGGGGGGCTACCTACAATGAGCAGTTCTTC,TRBV19,NA,TRBJ2-1,NA
CASSPPPWDRKETQYF,TGCGCCAGCAGCCCCCCCCCTTGGGACAGAAAAGAGACCCAGTACTTC,TRBV5-1,NA,TRBJ2-5,TRBD1
CASSYTGTKSTDTQYF,TGTGCCAGCAGTTACACGGGGACAAAGAGCACAGATACGCAGTATTTT,TRBV6-5,NA,TRBJ2-3,NA
CASSVAGGSALGTQYF,TGTGCCAGCAGCGTAGCTGGAGGATCTGCTCTAGGGACCCAGTACTTC,TRBV9,NA,TRBJ2-5,NA
CSVTLAGRNQETQYF,TGCAGCGTTACCCTAGCGGGGAGGAACCAAGAGACCCAGTACTTC,TRBV29-1,once,TRBJ2-5,TRBD2
CASSVGGVDTQYF,TGTGCCAGCAGTGTTGGTGGAGTGGATACGCAGTATTTT,TRBV25-1,NA,TRBJ2-3,NA
CASSARYGYTF,TGTGCCAGCAGCGCCCGGTATGGCTACACCTTC,TRBV28,NA,TRBJ1-2,NA
CASSLAGEWYEQYF,TGTGCCAGCAGCTTGGCAGGGGAATGGTACGAGCAGTACTTC,TRBV5-5,NA,TRBJ2-7,NA
CASQVGAGLAGEQYF,TGTGCCTCCCAGGTGGGAGCGGGCCTCGCAGGCGAGCAGTACTTC,TRBV30,NA,TRBJ2-7,NA
CASSMGGLGLHF,TGTGCCAGCAGCATGGGGGGCCTCGGCCTCCACTTT,TRBV5-5,NA,TRBJ1-6,NA
CASSAKDRGNEQYF,TGTGCCAGCAGCGCTAAGGACAGGGGCAACGAGCAGTACTTC,TRBV7-9,NA,TRBJ2-7,TRBD1
CAISDRDSHYNEQFF,TGTGCCATCAGTGACCGGGACTCTCATTACAATGAGCAGTTCTTC,TRBV10-3,NA,TRBJ2-1,NA
CASSGPLAGSYNEQFF,TGTGCCAGCAGTGGCCCTCTAGCGGGATCCTACAATGAGCAGTTCTTC,TRBV6-1,NA,TRBJ2-1,TRBD2
CASSGQGVEQYF,TGTGCCAGCAGTGGACAGGGGGTCGAGCAGTACTTC,TRBV2,NA,TRBJ2-7,TRBD1
CATSVAGDSNQPQHF,TGTGCCACCAGTGTGGCCGGGGATAGCAATCAGCCCCAGCATTTT,TRBV24-1,once,TRBJ1-5,NA